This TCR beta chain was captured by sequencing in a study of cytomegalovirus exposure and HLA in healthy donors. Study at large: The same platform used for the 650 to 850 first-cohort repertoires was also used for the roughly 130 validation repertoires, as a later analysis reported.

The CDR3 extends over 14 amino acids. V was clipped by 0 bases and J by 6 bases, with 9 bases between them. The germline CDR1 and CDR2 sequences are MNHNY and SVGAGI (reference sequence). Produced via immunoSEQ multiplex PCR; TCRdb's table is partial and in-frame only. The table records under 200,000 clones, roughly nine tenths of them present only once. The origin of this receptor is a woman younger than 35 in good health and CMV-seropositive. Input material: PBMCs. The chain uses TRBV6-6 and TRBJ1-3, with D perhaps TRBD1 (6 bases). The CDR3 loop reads CASSYSPGVNTIYF. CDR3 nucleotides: TGTGCCAGCAGTTACTCTCCAGGGGTAAACACCATATATTTT.